A selection of T cell receptor beta chains follows, all from one sample in a study of Ad26.COV2.S vaccination and SARS-CoV-2 variants. Sequencing was performed with immunoSEQ multiplex PCR; in TCRdb, only in-frame clones are kept and a portion is missing. This sample carries hundreds of thousands of clones, around 87% of them seen once, and the ten largest clones take more than 2.5%. The source material was peripheral blood, sampled in a trial of Ad26.COV2.S vaccine versus placebo. These receptors all come from a person aged 18 to 59 who received the Ad26.COV2.S COVID-19 vaccine or a placebo. CDR3s include the opening cysteine and the closing phenylalanine or tryptophan. The order of the fields is CDR3 protein, CDR3 DNA, D gene, V gene, J gene, clone size. The D gene is left open where the match is weak. The listing skips clone size in some rows; elsewhere it reads once, few, many or a size class.

CDR3aa: CASSPGDRGKGYTF; CDR3nt: TGCGCCAGCTCTCCCGGAGACAGGGGTAAAGGCTACACCTTC; d_gene: TRBD1; v_gene: TRBV5-1; j_gene: TRBJ1-2; abundance: .
CDR3aa: CASSQGQHQNYNEQFF; CDR3nt: TGTGCCAGCAGCCAAGGGCAGCACCAAAATTACAATGAGCAGTTCTTC; d_gene: .; v_gene: TRBV4-2; j_gene: TRBJ2-1; abundance: .
CDR3aa: CAISSGYTDTQYF; CDR3nt: TGTGCCATCAGTTCCGGATACACAGATACGCAGTATTTT; d_gene: .; v_gene: TRBV10-3; j_gene: TRBJ2-3; abundance: .
CDR3aa: CASSPTGVASYNEQFF; CDR3nt: TGTGCCAGCTCCCCAACAGGGGTTGCATCCTACAATGAGCAGTTCTTC; d_gene: TRBD1; v_gene: TRBV18; j_gene: TRBJ2-1; abundance: .
CDR3aa: CASSQALNTYGTILAKNIQYF; CDR3nt: TGCGCCAGCAGCCAAGCTTTGAATACTTACGGAACCATTCTAGCCAAAAACATTCAGTACTTC; d_gene: .; v_gene: TRBV4-3; j_gene: TRBJ2-4; abundance: .
CDR3aa: CASSIDQETSTDTQYF; CDR3nt: TGTGCCAGTAGTATAGACCAGGAAACTAGCACAGATACGCAGTATTTT; d_gene: .; v_gene: TRBV19; j_gene: TRBJ2-3; abundance: .
CDR3aa: CASSLVPLGEIYNEQFF; CDR3nt: TGCGCCAGCAGCTTGGTCCCCCTCGGGGAGATCTACAATGAGCAGTTCTTC; d_gene: .; v_gene: TRBV5-1; j_gene: TRBJ2-1; abundance: .
CDR3aa: CASSSPFIGGRSETQYF; CDR3nt: TGCGCCAGCAGCTCCCCGTTTATAGGCGGGCGGTCGGAGACCCAGTACTTC; d_gene: .; v_gene: TRBV5-1; j_gene: TRBJ2-5; abundance: .
CDR3aa: CASRLGRPRTYPPTEQYF; CDR3nt: TGTGCAAGTCGCTTAGGGCGACCAAGGACCTATCCTCCTACGGAGCAGTACTTC; d_gene: .; v_gene: TRBV12-2; j_gene: TRBJ2-7; abundance: .
CDR3aa: CASSSDRGGTEAFF; CDR3nt: TGTGCCAGCAGCTCCGACAGGGGTGGCACTGAAGCTTTCTTT; d_gene: TRBD1; v_gene: TRBV7-9; j_gene: TRBJ1-1; abundance: .
CDR3aa: CASSLEGSTEAFF; CDR3nt: TGTGCCAGCAGCTTGGAAGGGAGCACTGAAGCTTTCTTT; d_gene: .; v_gene: TRBV5-4; j_gene: TRBJ1-1; abundance: .
CDR3aa: CASSWTGDGEKLFF; CDR3nt: TGTGCCAGCAGCTGGACAGGGGATGGCGAAAAACTGTTTTTT; d_gene: TRBD1; v_gene: TRBV5-5; j_gene: TRBJ1-4; abundance: .
CDR3aa: CASSLRDNEKLFF; CDR3nt: TGTGCCAGCAGCCTACGAGATAATGAAAAACTGTTTTTT; d_gene: .; v_gene: TRBV4-2; j_gene: TRBJ1-4; abundance: .
CDR3aa: CAISGTGAPYEKLFF; CDR3nt: TGTGCCATCAGCGGGACAGGGGCCCCCTATGAAAAACTGTTTTTT; d_gene: TRBD1; v_gene: TRBV10-3; j_gene: TRBJ1-4; abundance: .
CDR3aa: CASSYSITRADTRETQYF; CDR3nt: TGTGCCAGCAGTTACTCGATTACAAGGGCAGACACACGGGAGACCCAGTACTTC; d_gene: .; v_gene: TRBV6-2/TRBV6-3; j_gene: TRBJ2-5; abundance: .
CDR3aa: CASSRTGGAETQYF; CDR3nt: TGTGCCAGCAGTCGGACAGGGGGCGCGGAGACCCAGTACTTC; d_gene: TRBD1; v_gene: TRBV6-2/TRBV6-3; j_gene: TRBJ2-5; abundance: .
CDR3aa: CASSLDGLAGGEETQYF; CDR3nt: TGTGCCAGCAGCTTGGATGGACTAGCGGGAGGGGAAGAGACCCAGTACTTC; d_gene: TRBD2; v_gene: TRBV5-4; j_gene: TRBJ2-5; abundance: few
CDR3aa: CASSTVAGELLGEQYF; CDR3nt: TGTGCCAGCAGCACCGTAGCGGGAGAGTTGCTTGGTGAGCAGTACTTC; d_gene: TRBD2; v_gene: TRBV7-9; j_gene: TRBJ2-7; abundance: .
CDR3aa: CASSSGGETDTQYF; CDR3nt: TGTGCCAGCAGTTCCGGGGGGGAAACAGATACGCAGTATTTT; d_gene: TRBD2; v_gene: TRBV28; j_gene: TRBJ2-3; abundance: .
CDR3aa: CASSLRDKDYLNTGELFF; CDR3nt: TGTGCCAGCAGTTTAAGGGACAAAGATTACCTAAACACCGGGGAGCTGTTTTTT; d_gene: .; v_gene: TRBV27; j_gene: TRBJ2-2; abundance: .
CDR3aa: CASWGASTEAFF; CDR3nt: TGTGCCTCTTGGGGGGCTAGCACTGAAGCTTTCTTT; d_gene: .; v_gene: TRBV30; j_gene: TRBJ1-1; abundance: .
CDR3aa: CASSPAGATEAFF; CDR3nt: TGTGCCAGCTCCCCAGCGGGTGCCACTGAAGCTTTCTTT; d_gene: .; v_gene: TRBV18; j_gene: TRBJ1-1; abundance: few
CDR3aa: CSVERQGSYGYTF; CDR3nt: TGCAGCGTTGAGCGCCAGGGGAGCTATGGCTACACCTTC; d_gene: .; v_gene: TRBV29-1; j_gene: TRBJ1-2; abundance: .